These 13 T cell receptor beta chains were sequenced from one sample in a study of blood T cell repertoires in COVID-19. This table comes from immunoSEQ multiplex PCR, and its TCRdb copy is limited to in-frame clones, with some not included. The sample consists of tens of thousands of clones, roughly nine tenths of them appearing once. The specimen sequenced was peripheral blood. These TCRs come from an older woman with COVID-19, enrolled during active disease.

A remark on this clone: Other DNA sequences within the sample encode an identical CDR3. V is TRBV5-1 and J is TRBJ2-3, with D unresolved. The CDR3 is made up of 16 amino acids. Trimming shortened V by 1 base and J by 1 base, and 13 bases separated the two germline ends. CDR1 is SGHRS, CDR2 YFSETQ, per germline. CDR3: CASSLNTAARTDTQYF. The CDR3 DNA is TGCGCCAGCAGCTTGAACACCGCGGCGCGCACAGATACGCAGTATTTT.

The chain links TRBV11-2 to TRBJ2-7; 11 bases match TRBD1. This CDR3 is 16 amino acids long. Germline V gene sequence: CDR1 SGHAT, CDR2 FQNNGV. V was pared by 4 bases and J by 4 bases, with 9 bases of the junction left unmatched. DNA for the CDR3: TGTGCCAGCAGCTCCCCCGGGACAGGGGGTGGATACGAGCAGTACTTC. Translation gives CASSSPGTGGGYEQYF.

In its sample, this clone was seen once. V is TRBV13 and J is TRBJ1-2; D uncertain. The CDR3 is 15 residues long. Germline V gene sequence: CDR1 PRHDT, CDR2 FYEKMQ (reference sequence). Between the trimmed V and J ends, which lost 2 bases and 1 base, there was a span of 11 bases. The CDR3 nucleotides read TGTGCCAGCAGCTTAAGAGTAGGGAGTAACTATGGCTACACCTTC. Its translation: CASSLRVGSNYGYTF. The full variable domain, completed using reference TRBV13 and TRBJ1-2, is AAGVIQSPRHLIKEKRETATLKCYPIPRHDTVYWYQQGPGQDPQFLISFYEKMQSDKGSIPDRFSAQQFSDYHSELNMSSLELGDSALYFCASSLRVGSNYGYTFGSGTRLTVV.

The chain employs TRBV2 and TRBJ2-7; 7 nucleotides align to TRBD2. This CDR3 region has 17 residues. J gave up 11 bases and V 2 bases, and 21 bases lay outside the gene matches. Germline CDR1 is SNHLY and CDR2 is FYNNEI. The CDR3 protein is CASSENSGLAVWGKEYF. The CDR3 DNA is TGTGCCAGCAGTGAAAATTCGGGGCTAGCGGTTTGGGGGAAGGAGTACTTC.

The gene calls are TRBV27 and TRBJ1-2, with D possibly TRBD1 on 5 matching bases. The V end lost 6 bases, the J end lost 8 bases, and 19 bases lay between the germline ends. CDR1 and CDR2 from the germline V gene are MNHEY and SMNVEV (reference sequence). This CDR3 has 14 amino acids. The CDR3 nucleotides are TGTGCCAGCAGACCCGTCAGGGATGGCTGGGGCTACACCTTC. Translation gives CASRPVRDGWGYTF.

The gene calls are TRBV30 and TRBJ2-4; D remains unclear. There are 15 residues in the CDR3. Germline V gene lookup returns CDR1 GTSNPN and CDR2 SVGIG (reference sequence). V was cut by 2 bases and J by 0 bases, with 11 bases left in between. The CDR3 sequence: CAWSSQQVAKNIQYF. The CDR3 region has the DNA TGTGCCTGGAGTAGTCAGCAGGTAGCCAAAAACATTCAGTACTTC.

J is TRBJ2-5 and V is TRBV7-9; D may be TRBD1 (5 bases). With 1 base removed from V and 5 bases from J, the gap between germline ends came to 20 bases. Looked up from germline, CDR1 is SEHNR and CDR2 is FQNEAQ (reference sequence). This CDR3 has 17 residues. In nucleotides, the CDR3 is TGTGCCAGCAGCTTAGGTGGCAGGGTCTTGTTCGGGGAGACCCAGTACTTC. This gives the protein CASSLGGRVLFGETQYF.

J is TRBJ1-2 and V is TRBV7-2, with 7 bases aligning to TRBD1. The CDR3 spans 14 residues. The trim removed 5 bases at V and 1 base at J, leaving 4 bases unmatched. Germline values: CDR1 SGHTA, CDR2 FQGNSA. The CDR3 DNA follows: TGTGCCAGCAGCCCGGGACAGATTAACTATGGCTACACCTTC. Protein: CASSPGQINYGYTF.

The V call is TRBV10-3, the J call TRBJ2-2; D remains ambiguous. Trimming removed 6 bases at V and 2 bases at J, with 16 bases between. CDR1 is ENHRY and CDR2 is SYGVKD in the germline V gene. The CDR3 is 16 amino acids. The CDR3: CAISVQAALNTGELFF. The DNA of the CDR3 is TGTGCCATCAGCGTGCAGGCAGCACTCAACACCGGGGAGCTGTTTTTT.

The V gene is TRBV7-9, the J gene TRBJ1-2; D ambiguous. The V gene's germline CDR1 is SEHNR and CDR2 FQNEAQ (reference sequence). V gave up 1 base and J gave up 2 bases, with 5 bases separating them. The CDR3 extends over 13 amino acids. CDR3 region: CASSLEQNYGYTF. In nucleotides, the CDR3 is TGTGCCAGCAGCTTAGAACAGAACTATGGCTACACCTTC.

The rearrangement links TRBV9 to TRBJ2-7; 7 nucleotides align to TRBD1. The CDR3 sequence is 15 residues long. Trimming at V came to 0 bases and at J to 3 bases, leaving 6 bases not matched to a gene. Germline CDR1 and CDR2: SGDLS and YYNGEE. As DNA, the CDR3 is TGTGCCAGCAGCGTAGGGGGACAGAGTATCTACGAGCAGTACTTC. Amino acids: CASSVGGQSIYEQYF. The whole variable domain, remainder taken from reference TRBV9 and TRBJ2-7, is DSGVTQTPKHLITATGQRVTLRCSPRSGDLSVYWYQQSLDQGLQFLIQYYNGEERAKGNILERFSAQQFPDLHSELNLSSLELGDSALYFCASSVGGQSIYEQYFGPGTRLTVT.

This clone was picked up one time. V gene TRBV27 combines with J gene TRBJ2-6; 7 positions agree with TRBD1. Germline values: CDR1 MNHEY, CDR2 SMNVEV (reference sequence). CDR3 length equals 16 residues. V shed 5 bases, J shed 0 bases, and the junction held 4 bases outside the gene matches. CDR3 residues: CASSLTGNSGANVLTF. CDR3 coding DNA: TGTGCCAGCAGTCTGACAGGGAACTCTGGGGCCAACGTCCTGACTTTC.

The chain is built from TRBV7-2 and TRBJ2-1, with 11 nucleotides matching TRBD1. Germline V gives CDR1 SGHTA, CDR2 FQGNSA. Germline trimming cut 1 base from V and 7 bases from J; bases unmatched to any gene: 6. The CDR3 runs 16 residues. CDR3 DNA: TGTGCCAGCAGCTTAGGCCCGGGACAGGGGGGTAATGAGCAGTTCTTC. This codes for CASSLGPGQGGNEQFF.